Listed below are T cell receptor beta chains from one sample, sequenced in a study of blood T cell repertoires in COVID-19. Profiling relied on immunoSEQ multiplex PCR, and the TCRdb table lists in-frame clones only, not all of them. The sample records 70,000 to 95,000 clones, approximately 80% being singletons. The sample was peripheral blood. The receptors shown here come from a woman in her thirties or forties with active or convalescent COVID-19. Each CDR3 is given with its conserved first and last residue. A D gene is named only where the DNA matches it firmly. Only some rows state a clone size, as once, few, many or a class for expanded clones.

size	V	J	D	DNA	CDR3
NA	TRBV7-7	TRBJ2-1	TRBD2	TGTGCCAGCAGCTTAGCGGGACTAGCGGGAGTGGGTGAGCAGTTCTTC	CASSLAGLAGVGEQFF
NA	TRBV4-3	TRBJ2-5	NA	TGCGCCAGCAGCCAAGGGAGACAGACCCGATCGTACCAAGAGACCCAGTACTTC	CASSQGRQTRSYQETQYF
NA	TRBV19	TRBJ2-7	TRBD1	TGTGCCAGTAGTGACAGGGCTCGAGTGTCGGAGCAGTACTTC	CASSDRARVSEQYF
NA	TRBV9	TRBJ2-2	NA	TGTGCCAGCAGCGTAGATTTTCGCACCGGGGAGCTGTTTTTT	CASSVDFRTGELFF
once	TRBV6-1	TRBJ1-1	NA	TGTGCCAGCAGTGAATGGCAGGTAACTCCGAACACTGAAGCTTTCTTT	CASSEWQVTPNTEAFF
NA	TRBV19	TRBJ1-5	NA	TGTGCCAGTAGTATGGGAGGGACTCAGCCCCAGCATTTT	CASSMGGTQPQHF
NA	TRBV5-1	TRBJ1-2	TRBD1	TGCGCCAGCAGCTTGTCAGGGGGCAGCTATGGCTACACCTTC	CASSLSGGSYGYTF
NA	TRBV24-1	TRBJ2-3	NA	TGTGCCACCAGTGGTCGAGTCACAGATACGCAGTATTTT	CATSGRVTDTQYF
NA	TRBV5-6	TRBJ2-2	NA	TGTGCCAGCAGCCCCGCGGCCGGGGAGCTGTTTTTT	CASSPAAGELFF
few	TRBV29-1	TRBJ1-1	NA	TGCAGTTACCTCCGTGATGGGCAGGGATCAGCTTTCTTT	CSYLRDGQGSAFF
NA	TRBV28	TRBJ2-4	TRBD1	TGTGCCAGCAGCCAGGGTGGGACAGCCAACATTCAGTACTTC	CASSQGGTANIQYF
NA	TRBV10-3	TRBJ2-7	TRBD1	TGTGCCATCAGTGGGGGGACAGTTTTGTACGAGCAGTACTTC	CAISGGTVLYEQYF
NA	TRBV28	TRBJ2-7	TRBD2	TGTGCCAGCATCACTAGCGGGAGGTTTGGGGAGCAGTACTTC	CASITSGRFGEQYF
few	TRBV29-1	TRBJ2-1	TRBD1	TGCAGCGGCCTACCGGTGGACAGGGGCTACAATGAGCAGTTCTTC	CSGLPVDRGYNEQFF
NA	TRBV6-5	TRBJ2-7	TRBD2	TGTGCCAGCAGTTACTCAGCTAGCGGCGAGCAGTACTTC	CASSYSASGEQYF
once	TRBV27	TRBJ2-4	TRBD1	TGTGCCAGCAGTCCAGGGACAGGGAGAGGGGTTCAGTACTTC	CASSPGTGRGVQYF
NA	TRBV12-5	TRBJ2-1	TRBD2	TGTGCTAGTGGCCCCGGGACTAGCGGGAGGAATGAGCAGTTCTTC	CASGPGTSGRNEQFF
NA	TRBV18	TRBJ2-3	NA	TGTGCCAGCTCCGGACAGAGAAACACAGATACGCAGTATTTT	CASSGQRNTDTQYF
NA	TRBV11-2	TRBJ1-4	NA	TGTGCCAGCAGCTTAAGCCTTAATGAAAAACTGTTTTTT	CASSLSLNEKLFF
NA	TRBV19	TRBJ1-5	NA	TGTGCCAGTAGTATGGAGGGGTATAGCAATCAGCCCCAGCATTTT	CASSMEGYSNQPQHF
NA	TRBV28	TRBJ2-5	NA	TGTGCCAGCAGGACAGACCCCCAAGAGACCCAGTACTTC	CASRTDPQETQYF
NA	TRBV18	TRBJ2-7	NA	TGTGCCAGCTCATCACCCTACCCCTACGAGCAGTACTTC	CASSSPYPYEQYF
once	TRBV29-1	TRBJ2-1	TRBD1	TGCAGCGTTGAAGATAGGATATCGAGACGGCGGACAGGTTCACCGGAGCAGTTCTTC	CSVEDRISRRRTGSPEQFF
NA	TRBV10-3	TRBJ2-2	TRBD1	TGTGCCATCAGAGGGGACAGGGAAAACACCGGGGAGCTGTTTTTT	CAIRGDRENTGELFF
NA	TRBV9	TRBJ2-5	TRBD2	TGTGCCAGCAGCGTAGAGCCCAGCGGGAGCCAAGAGACCCAGTACTTC	CASSVEPSGSQETQYF